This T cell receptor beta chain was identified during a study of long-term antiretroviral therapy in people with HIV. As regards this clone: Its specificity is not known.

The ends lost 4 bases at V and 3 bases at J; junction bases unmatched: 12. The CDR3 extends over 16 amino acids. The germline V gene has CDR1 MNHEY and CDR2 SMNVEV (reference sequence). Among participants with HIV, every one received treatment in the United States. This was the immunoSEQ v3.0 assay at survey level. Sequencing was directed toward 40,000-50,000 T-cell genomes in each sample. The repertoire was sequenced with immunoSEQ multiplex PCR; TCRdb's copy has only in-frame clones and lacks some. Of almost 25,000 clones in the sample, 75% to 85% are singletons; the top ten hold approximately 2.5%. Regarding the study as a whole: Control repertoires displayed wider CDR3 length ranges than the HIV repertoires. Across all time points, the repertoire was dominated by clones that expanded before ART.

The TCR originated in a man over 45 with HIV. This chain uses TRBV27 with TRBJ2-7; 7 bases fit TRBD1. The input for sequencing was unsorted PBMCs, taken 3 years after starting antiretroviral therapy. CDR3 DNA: TGTGCCAGCAGTTCCACCCACAGGGGCCACCACTACGAGCAGTACTTC. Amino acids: CASSSTHRGHHYEQYF.